The next 27 T cell receptor beta chains were all read from a single sample in a study of T cells of healthy individuals. TCRdb processed the 5' RACE reads anew with MiXCR; each CDR3 protein has one entry. The table has 75,000 to 95,000 distinct CDR3 sequences, more than 5% seen once. The receptors originated from a female donor in good health.

A few counts support this clonotype. J is TRBJ2-5 and V is TRBV18; D not resolved. Trimming left V 2 bases short and J 1 base short, with 8 bases between. The CDR3 consists of 14 residues. Germline V CDR1 and CDR2: KGHSH, LQKENI. CDR3 coding DNA: TGTGCCAGCTCACCATCTGAAGTCCAAGAGACCCAGTACTTC. This translates into CASSPSEVQETQYF.

This clonotype was picked up a small number of times. The CDR3 nucleotides are TGTGCCAGCAGTTTGCGGCGGCTCCAAGAGACCCAGTACTTC. This codes for CASSLRRLQETQYF. The chain combines TRBV6-5 with TRBJ2-5; no clear D. With 4 bases removed from V and 1 base from J, the gap between germline ends came to 10 bases. The CDR3 contains 14 residues. CDR1 is MNHEY, CDR2 SVGAGI, per germline.

This clonotype was seen many times. J is TRBJ1-6 and V is TRBV20-1; no clear D. The CDR3 loop spans 13 amino acids. CDR1 DFQATT and CDR2 SNEGSKA come from the germline V gene (reference sequence). Deletions cut 2 bases from V and 5 bases from J, with 7 bases between. The CDR3 reads CSARSENNSPLHF. CDR3 DNA: TGCAGTGCTAGATCGGAAAATAATTCACCCCTCCACTTT.

This clonotype was seen repeatedly, ten times or more. The V and J genes are TRBV27 and TRBJ2-1; no clear D gene. Germline V lookup: CDR1 MNHEY, CDR2 SMNVEV (reference sequence). V lost 5 bases to trimming and J lost 6 bases, with 11 bases between them. CDR3 length: 13 residues. This chain's CDR3 is CASSRGFRNEQFF. The CDR3 DNA reads TGTGCCAGCAGTCGTGGTTTTCGCAATGAGCAGTTCTTC.

This clonotype was detected only a few times. The CDR3 sequence is CATVQGGLEAFF. CDR3 nucleotide sequence: TGTGCCACCGTACAGGGGGGGCTTGAAGCTTTCTTT. This chain joins TRBV28 and TRBJ1-1; 8 positions match TRBD1. Germline values: CDR1 MDHEN, CDR2 SYDVKM. CDR3 length: 12 residues. The V segment lost 10 bases and the J segment 7 bases; nucleotides outside the gene matches: 8.

The table lists this clonotype with a few counts. This chain links TRBV7-9 with TRBJ1-4; a weak D match, TRBD1 (6 bases). V gave up 1 base and J gave up 3 bases, with 12 bases separating them. Germline loops: CDR1 SEHNR, CDR2 FQNEAQ (reference sequence). The CDR3 totals 16 residues. The CDR3: CASSLVSGAANEKLFF. CDR3 nucleotide sequence: TGTGCCAGCAGCTTAGTCTCGGGGGCGGCTAATGAAAAACTGTTTTTT.

This clonotype came up many times. The chain is built from TRBV29-1 and TRBJ2-3; 9 nucleotides agree with TRBD2. J gave up 2 bases and V 4 bases, and 7 bases lay outside the gene matches. CDR3 length equals 15 residues. CDR1 is SQVTM and CDR2 is ANQGSEA in the germline V gene. CDR3 sequence reads: CSVVTAGGPTDTQYF. The CDR3 DNA is TGCAGCGTTGTTACAGCGGGAGGACCCACAGATACGCAGTATTTT.

The chain joins TRBV7-2 to TRBJ2-1; 8 positions match TRBD1. The V segment lost 2 bases and the J segment 5 bases; nucleotides outside the gene matches: 14. The V gene's germline CDR1 is SGHTA and CDR2 FQGNSA. The CDR3 covers 18 residues. CDR3 in amino acids: CASSLRSRGPRPHNEQFF. CDR3 coding DNA: TGTGCCAGCAGCTTAAGGTCCAGGGGGCCTCGACCACACAATGAGCAGTTCTTC.

Ten or more counts support this clonotype. The CDR3 loop is CSVEVDHIEAFF. CDR3 coding DNA: TGCAGCGTTGAAGTTGACCACATTGAAGCTTTCTTT. This rearrangement joins TRBV29-1 to TRBJ1-1; no definite D call. CDR3 length: 12 amino acids. V was shortened by 1 base and J by 7 bases, with 10 bases between the two germline ends. Germline lookup yields CDR1 SQVTM and CDR2 ANQGSEA.

Many counts were recorded for this clonotype. J is TRBJ2-2 and V is TRBV6-5, with D maybe TRBD1 (6 bases). With 5 bases removed from V and 5 bases from J, the gap between germline ends came to 12 bases. The CDR3 runs 14 residues. Per the germline V gene, CDR1 is MNHEY and CDR2 is SVGAGI. The CDR3 bases are TGTGCCAGCAGTAAATACAGGGAAACCGGGGAGCTGTTTTTT. This translates into CASSKYRETGELFF.

The rearrangement links TRBV24-1 to TRBJ2-3; maybe TRBD2 (5 bases). V dropped 5 bases and J dropped 0 bases, with 26 bases sitting between them. CDR1 KGHDR and CDR2 SFDVKD come from the germline V gene. The CDR3 length is 20 residues. Here the CDR3 reads CATSGLFRFGGRTSTDTQYF. The CDR3 DNA is TGTGCCACCAGTGGATTATTTCGATTTGGCGGGCGGACTAGCACAGATACGCAGTATTTT.

This clonotype was detected ten times or more. This rearrangement joins TRBV28 to TRBJ1-5; 8 bases map to TRBD1. J gave up 9 bases and V 6 bases, and 10 bases lay outside the gene matches. This CDR3 is 14 amino acids long. From germline, CDR1 is MDHEN and CDR2 SYDVKM. DNA for the CDR3: TGTGCCAGCAGGCCGACAGGGGCCCTGAGGCCCCAGCATTTT. Translated, it gives CASRPTGALRPQHF.

This clonotype was seen at least ten times. This chain joins TRBV6-5 and TRBJ2-7, with D possibly matching TRBD2 (5 bases). This CDR3 spans 15 amino acids. Germline V gene sequence: CDR1 MNHEY, CDR2 SVGAGI. Trimming removed 0 bases from V and 3 bases from J, with 12 bases in between. The CDR3 nucleotides read TGTGCCAGCAGTTACTCGATGGGCAGCGGCTACGAGCAGTACTTC. It translates to CASSYSMGSGYEQYF.

This clonotype was seen ten or more times. V usage is TRBV30 and J usage is TRBJ1-1; D remains unclear. The germline V gene has CDR1 GTSNPN and CDR2 SVGIG (reference sequence). Trimming left V 1 base short and J 2 bases short, with 11 bases between. This CDR3 has 14 residues. As DNA, the CDR3 is TGTGCCTGGAGTGCCCTAACAGTCAACACTGAAGCTTTCTTT. Translating it yields CAWSALTVNTEAFF.

A note on this clonotype: A read error is possible here, since a much larger clone lies one base away. CDR3 DNA: TGTGCCAGAAGGAGGCCAGGGACTCCGAACACTGAAGCTTTCTTT. Its protein product is CARRRPGTPNTEAFF. The chain recombines TRBV5-5 with TRBJ1-1; the D gene is possibly TRBD1 (5 bases). The CDR3 extends over 15 amino acids. The germline CDR1 and CDR2 sequences are SGHKS and YYEKEE (reference sequence). Trimming removed 8 bases at V and 1 base at J, with 18 bases between.

This chain joins TRBV6-5 and TRBJ2-7; D not certain. V lost 4 bases and J lost 7, with 17 bases in between. This CDR3 is built from 14 residues. Germline V gene data show CDR1 as MNHEY and CDR2 as SVGAGI. The CDR3, as DNA: TGTGCCAGCAGTTTGGACGCCGCTGTTCGGGAGCAGTACTTC. Its translation is CASSLDAAVREQYF.

This clonotype has at least ten counts. This rearrangement joins TRBV24-1 to TRBJ2-7; the D is unclear. From germline, CDR1 is KGHDR and CDR2 SFDVKD. The CDR3 totals 13 residues. The ends were cut back, 4 bases at V and 6 bases at J, with 12 bases in the middle. The CDR3 is CATSDSRKVEQYF. CDR3 nucleotides: TGTGCCACCAGTGACAGCAGGAAGGTCGAGCAGTACTTC.

This clonotype appeared a few times. CDR3 DNA: TGTGCCTGGAGTGTACATGAGGCTACTGAAGCTTTCTTT. This gives the protein CAWSVHEATEAFF. The V and J genes are TRBV30 and TRBJ1-1; D remains unclear. This CDR3 comprises 13 residues. V dropped 0 bases and J dropped 5 bases, with 10 bases sitting between them. The germline V gene encodes CDR1 GTSNPN and CDR2 SVGIG (reference sequence).

This clonotype has ten or more counts. The chain combines TRBV19 with TRBJ2-1; 12 bases fit TRBD2. The junction had 1 base not matched to a gene; V was cut back by 4 bases and J by 0 bases. Germline CDR1 is LNHDA and CDR2 is SQIVND (reference sequence). The CDR3 is made up of 16 amino acids. The CDR3 here is CASSRTSGASYNEQFF. The CDR3 DNA follows: TGTGCCAGTAGTAGGACTAGCGGGGCCTCCTACAATGAGCAGTTCTTC.

This clonotype was detected a few times. CDR3 region: CASSLASRQGAVNTEAFF. Written as DNA, the CDR3 is TGCGCCAGCAGCTTGGCCTCGCGACAGGGGGCAGTGAACACTGAAGCTTTCTTT. The chain uses TRBV5-1 and TRBJ1-1; 10 bases are shared with TRBD1. This CDR3 is built from 18 residues. J was trimmed by 0 bases and V by 0 bases; bases with no gene match: 8. Germline CDR1 reads SGHRS; CDR2 reads YFSETQ. The full variable domain, rest sourced from reference TRBV5-1 and TRBJ1-1, is KAGVTQTPRYLIKTRGQQVTLSCSPISGHRSVSWYQQTPGQGLQFLFEYFSETQRNKGNFPGRFSGRQFSNSRSEMNVSTLELGDSALYLCASSLASRQGAVNTEAFFGQGTRLTVV.

This clonotype was seen a few times. The genes are TRBV4-1 and TRBJ1-2, with 9 bases that match TRBD1. The germline V gene encodes CDR1 MGHRA and CDR2 YSYEKL. V lost 3 bases, J lost 5 bases, and 4 bases stayed unmatched. The CDR3 extends over 14 amino acids. The CDR3 protein is CASSHPQGAYGYTF. The CDR3 DNA reads TGCGCCAGCAGCCATCCACAGGGGGCGTATGGCTACACCTTC.

This clonotype was observed many times. V and J are TRBV19 and TRBJ2-6; the D is unclear. The CDR3 extends over 16 amino acids. Germline V gives CDR1 LNHDA, CDR2 SQIVND (reference sequence). The germline V and J ends were trimmed by 7 bases and 0 bases, with 13 bases remaining between them. Written as DNA, the CDR3 is TGTGCCAGTACAGGCCTTCAAACCTCTGGGGCCAACGTCCTGACTTTC. Translating it yields CASTGLQTSGANVLTF.

This clonotype was counted ten times or more. The genes are TRBV12-3 or TRBV12-4 and TRBJ1-1; tentative D call: TRBD1 (5 bases). Trimming took 7 bases from V and 0 from J, leaving 12 bases between them. The CDR3 has 14 amino acids. The CDR3 nucleotides are TGTGCCAGCAAACGGGGGGACCTGAACACTGAAGCTTTCTTT. It encodes CASKRGDLNTEAFF.

V gene TRBV12-3 or TRBV12-4 combines with J gene TRBJ2-2; D is unresolved. The germline V and J ends were trimmed by 3 bases and 0 bases, with 8 bases remaining between them. The CDR3 is 15 amino acids. This CDR3 reads CASSFRLANTGELFF. The CDR3 nucleotides read TGTGCCAGCAGTTTCCGTTTAGCGAACACCGGGGAGCTGTTTTTT.

The sample holds many counts of this clonotype. The J gene is TRBJ2-3, the V gene TRBV5-1; tentative D call: TRBD2 (7 bases). This CDR3 is built from 16 residues. The germline V gene has CDR1 SGHRS and CDR2 YFSETQ. Trimming took off 4 bases at V and 1 base at J, with 16 bases between the two ends. The CDR3 DNA reads as TGCGCCAGCAGCCGCACGGGGGGCATCGGCACAGATACGCAGTATTTT. Translating gives CASSRTGGIGTDTQYF.

Many counts were recorded for this clonotype. The rearrangement joins TRBV20-1 to TRBJ2-2, with D possibly being TRBD2 (6 bases). The germline V and J ends were trimmed by 6 bases and 0 bases, with 26 bases remaining between them. The CDR3 totals 19 residues. Germline V gene lookup returns CDR1 DFQATT and CDR2 SNEGSKA (reference sequence). CDR3 protein: CSARRRGRNPLANTGELFF. CDR3 DNA sequence: TGCAGTGCACGCCGGAGGGGCCGCAATCCCCTCGCGAACACCGGGGAGCTGTTTTTT.

The genes are TRBV13 and TRBJ2-7; tentatively, D is TRBD1 or TRBD2 (5 bases each). Germline CDR1 reads PRHDT; CDR2 reads FYEKMQ (reference sequence). There are 14 residues in the CDR3. The V end was cut by 1 base, the J end by 2 bases, with 9 bases between. The chain's CDR3 is CASSLEGPTYEQYF. CDR3 DNA sequence: TGTGCCAGCAGCTTAGAGGGACCGACCTACGAGCAGTACTTC.